What follows are 9 T cell receptor beta chains derived from one specimen sequenced in a study of T-cell memory formation after mild COVID-19. A single record per CDR3 protein comes from TCRdb applying MiXCR to the 5' RACE reads. Found here are fewer than 450,000 distinct CDR3 sequences, around 24% of them singletons; the top ten hold 8.5% to 10%. The sequenced material came from PBMCs or a T cell subset sorted from them (not recorded which). All receptors come from an adult woman who had mild COVID-19 (a few samples of this study predate the infection). Cell type and time point are not known.

The gene calls are TRBV5-1 and TRBJ2-2; perhaps TRBD1 as D (6 bases). Germline V gene lookup returns CDR1 SGHRS and CDR2 YFSETQ. This CDR3 comprises 16 residues. Trimming cost V 1 base and J 0 bases, with 10 bases left between them. The CDR3 DNA sequence: TGCGCCAGCAGCTTGTACGGGACAACGAACACCGGGGAGCTGTTTTTT. Translating gives CASSLYGTTNTGELFF. The variable domain in full, with the rest retrieved from reference TRBV5-1 and TRBJ2-2, is KAGVTQTPRYLIKTRGQQVTLSCSPISGHRSVSWYQQTPGQGLQFLFEYFSETQRNKGNFPGRFSGRQFSNSRSEMNVSTLELGDSALYLCASSLYGTTNTGELFFGEGSRLTVL.

Notes on this clonotype: At one end, the junction sequence differs from germline, possibly due to a read error. The chain joins TRBV27 to TRBJ2-2; 10 positions agree with TRBD1. Germline V CDR1 and CDR2: MNHEY, SMNVEV (reference sequence). This CDR3 is built from 15 residues. The CDR3 DNA is TGTGCCAGCAGTAGAGGACAGGGGGAAACCGGGGAACTGTTTTTT. Amino acid sequence: CASSRGQGETGELFF.

The genes are TRBV30 and TRBJ2-5; D unresolved. The CDR3 has 15 residues. The V gene's germline CDR1 is GTSNPN and CDR2 SVGIG (reference sequence). Trimming stripped 2 bases from V and 2 bases from J, with 15 bases between. The CDR3 sequence is CAWSPIGRKQETQYF. The CDR3 nucleotides read TGTGCCTGGAGTCCGATAGGGCGCAAACAAGAGACCCAGTACTTC.

This clonotype occurred many times. This chain joins TRBV7-8 and TRBJ2-5; 11 bases are a match to TRBD2. Germline lookup yields CDR1 SGHVS and CDR2 FQNEAQ. This CDR3 region has 16 residues. V dropped 7 bases and J dropped 5; count of bases not matched to a gene: 12. The DNA of the CDR3 is TGTGCCAGCACCCCCACCCGACTAGCGGGGAGGGAGACCCAGTACTTC. Translation gives CASTPTRLAGRETQYF.

V and J are TRBV6-5 and TRBJ2-6; no definite D call. The V gene lost 2 bases and the J gene lost 5 bases, with 13 bases spanning the gap. Germline CDR1 and CDR2: MNHEY and SVGAGI. This CDR3 is built from 16 residues. The DNA of the CDR3 is TGTGCCAGCAGTTACCATAAGGCGTGGTGGGCCAACGTCCTGACTTTC. It yields the protein CASSYHKAWWANVLTF.

This chain joins TRBV7-9 and TRBJ1-3; D may be TRBD1 (6 bases). Trimming stripped 5 bases from V and 4 bases from J, with 15 bases between. The V gene's germline CDR1 is SEHNR and CDR2 FQNEAQ (reference sequence). The CDR3 extends over 15 amino acids. CDR3 amino acids: CASSHQGSSGNTIYF. The CDR3 DNA follows: TGTGCCAGCAGCCATCAGGGGTCGTCCGGAAACACCATATATTTT.

This clonotype was detected ten times or more. The chain is built from TRBV5-1 and TRBJ2-1, with D unclear. CDR3 size: 14 residues. With 0 bases removed from V and 3 bases from J, the gap between germline ends came to 7 bases. Germline loops: CDR1 SGHRS, CDR2 YFSETQ. The CDR3 DNA follows: TGCGCCAGCAGCTTGGAACACCTCTACAATGAGCAGTTCTTC. It yields the protein CASSLEHLYNEQFF.

In this sample, this clonotype turned up a few times. V gene TRBV3-1 combines with J gene TRBJ2-7, with 9 bases fitting TRBD2. The CDR3 consists of 15 residues. The germline V gene encodes CDR1 LGHDT and CDR2 YNNKEL (reference sequence). V lost 3 bases, J lost 3 bases, and 6 bases stayed unmatched. The CDR3 DNA reads as TGTGCCAGCAGCCAGAATAGCGGGAGTCACTACGAGCAGTACTTC. Its protein product is CASSQNSGSHYEQYF.

The chain combines TRBV12-3 or TRBV12-4 with TRBJ2-3; TRBD2 matches at 7 bases. The CDR3 covers 15 residues. The V and J ends lost 3 bases and 2 bases, in that order; junction bases with no gene match: 5. Written as DNA, the CDR3 is TGTGCCAGCAGTTTCGGGGGGACCTCCACAGATACGCAGTATTTT. Protein: CASSFGGTSTDTQYF.